Listed below are T cell receptor beta chains from one sample, sequenced in a study of T cells in Graves' hyperthyroidism and ophthalmopathy. One entry per CDR3 protein results from TCRdb running MiXCR on the multiplex PCR reads. The sample yields more than 500,000 distinct CDR3 sequences, under 60% seen once. Sequences were obtained from peripheral blood or thyroid tissue (not recorded which). The receptors come from an adult woman with Graves' disease, either hyperthyroidism or ophthalmopathy (not recorded which). CDR3s include the opening cysteine and the closing phenylalanine or tryptophan. D genes are given only for firm matches. A clone size is listed for some rows: how often the clone was seen (once, few, many), or a class if it is expanded.

clone size	J gene	D gene	V gene	CDR3 protein	CDR3 DNA
many	TRBJ2-5	-	TRBV12-3/TRBV12-4	CASSLTGDQTQYF	TGTGCCAGCAGTTTGACGGGGGACCAGACCCAGTACTTC
-	TRBJ2-5	TRBD2	TRBV5-6	CASSRGLAGEETQYF	TGTGCCAGCAGCCGAGGACTAGCGGGAGAAGAGACCCAGTACTTC
many	TRBJ1-1	TRBD1	TRBV11-2	CASRLQGLAEAFF	TGTGCCAGCAGATTACAGGGGCTGGCTGAAGCTTTCTTT
-	TRBJ1-2	TRBD1	TRBV13	CASSPGTGYGDYGYTF	TGTGCCAGCAGCCCAGGGACAGGGTATGGCGACTATGGCTACACCTTC
many	TRBJ1-5	-	TRBV7-2	CASSARDMGQPQHF	TGTGCCAGCAGCGCAAGGGACATGGGACAGCCCCAGCATTTT
many	TRBJ2-1	-	TRBV6-2/TRBV6-3	CASSSTGTLSNEQFF	TGTGCCAGCAGTTCGACCGGGACTCTGTCCAATGAGCAGTTCTTC
-	TRBJ1-2	-	TRBV10-3	CAISELYPNYGYTF	TGTGCCATCAGTGAATTATATCCGAACTATGGCTACACCTTC
many	TRBJ1-5	-	TRBV18	CASSPPISGEPQHF	TGTGCCAGCTCACCACCGATTTCCGGCGAGCCCCAGCATTTT
few	TRBJ1-1	-	TRBV10-3	CAISGAVSHTEAFF	TGTGCCATCAGTGGGGCCGTCAGCCACACTGAAGCTTTCTTT
once	TRBJ1-3	-	TRBV7-9	CAIGPGGRGNTIYF	TGTGCCATCGGGCCCGGGGGTCGCGGAAACACCATATATTTT
-	TRBJ1-3	TRBD1	TRBV2	CASTGQGISGNTIYF	TGTGCCAGCACCGGACAGGGAATCTCTGGAAACACCATATATTTT
many	TRBJ1-1	-	TRBV12-3/TRBV12-4	CASSFFPPRRDEDTEAFF	TGTGCCAGCAGTTTTTTTCCCCCTCGCAGGGACGAGGACACTGAAGCTTTCTTT
-	TRBJ2-7	-	TRBV15	CATSRSNIAGEQYF	TGTGCCACCAGCAGAAGTAATATAGCTGGCGAGCAGTACTTC
many	TRBJ1-4	-	TRBV5-1	CASRKTLIPGHPEKLFF	TGCGCCAGCAGAAAAACTCTTATTCCGGGACACCCTGAAAAACTGTTTTTT
-	TRBJ2-7	TRBD1	TRBV6-5	CASSYSGTGEYEQYF	TGTGCCAGCAGTTACTCCGGGACAGGAGAATACGAGCAGTACTTC
-	TRBJ2-5	-	TRBV20-1	CSAETGSQETQYF	TGCAGTGCGGAGACCGGGAGTCAAGAGACCCAGTACTTC
-	TRBJ1-1	TRBD1	TRBV11-3	CASSPGQVRTEAFF	TGTGCCAGCAGCCCGGGACAGGTTCGAACTGAAGCTTTCTTT
few	TRBJ2-7	-	TRBV18	CASSFNTRGTNGNEQYF	TGTGCCAGCTCATTCAACACCAGGGGAACGAATGGTAACGAGCAGTACTTC
-	TRBJ1-2	-	TRBV20-1	CSARVGEGYTF	TGCAGTGCTAGAGTAGGCGAGGGCTACACCTTC
many	TRBJ1-2	-	TRBV6-5	CASNRGHSGDGYTF	TGTGCCAGCAATCGAGGACACTCTGGGGATGGCTACACCTTC
-	TRBJ2-7	TRBD2	TRBV19	CASSHKRGYEQYF	TGTGCCAGTAGTCATAAGCGGGGTTACGAGCAGTACTTC
many	TRBJ1-1	-	TRBV5-1	CASSLIGRTMNTEAFF	TGCGCCAGCAGCTTGATCGGACGGACCATGAACACTGAAGCTTTCTTT